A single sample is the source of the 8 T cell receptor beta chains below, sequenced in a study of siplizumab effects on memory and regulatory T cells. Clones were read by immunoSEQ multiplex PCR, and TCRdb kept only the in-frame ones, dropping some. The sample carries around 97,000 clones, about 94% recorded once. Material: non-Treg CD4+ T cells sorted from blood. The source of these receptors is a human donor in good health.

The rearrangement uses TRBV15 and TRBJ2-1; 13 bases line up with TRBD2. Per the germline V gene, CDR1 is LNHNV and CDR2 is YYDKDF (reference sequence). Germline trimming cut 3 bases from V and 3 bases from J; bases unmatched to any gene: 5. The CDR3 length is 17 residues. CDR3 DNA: TGTGCCACCAGCAGGGCCGGGACTAGCGGGATCTACAATGAGCAGTTCTTC. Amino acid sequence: CATSRAGTSGIYNEQFF.

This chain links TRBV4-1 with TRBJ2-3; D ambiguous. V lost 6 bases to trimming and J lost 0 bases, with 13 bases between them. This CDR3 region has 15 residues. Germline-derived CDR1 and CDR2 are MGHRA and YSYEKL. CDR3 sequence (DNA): TGCGCCAGCAGTCTGGACCCCGCAAGCACAGATACGCAGTATTTT. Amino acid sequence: CASSLDPASTDTQYF.

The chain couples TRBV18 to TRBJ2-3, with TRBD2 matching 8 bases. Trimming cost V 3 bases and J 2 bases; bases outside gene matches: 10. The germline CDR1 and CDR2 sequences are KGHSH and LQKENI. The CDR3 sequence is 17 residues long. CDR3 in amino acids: CASSPTTIAGHTDTQYF. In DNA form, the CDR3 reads TGTGCCAGCTCACCGACTACCATAGCGGGACACACAGATACGCAGTATTTT. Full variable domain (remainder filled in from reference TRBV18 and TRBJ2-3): NAGVMQNPRHLVRRRGQEARLRCSPMKGHSHVYWYRQLPEEGLKFMVYLQKENIIDESGMPKERFSAEFPKEGPSILRIQQVVRGDSAAYFCASSPTTIAGHTDTQYFGPGTRLTVL.

CDR3 protein: CASSPGGQGRTGELFF. DNA of the CDR3: TGTGCCAGCAGCCCAGGGGGACAGGGGAGGACAGGGGAGCTGTTTTTT. The J gene is TRBJ2-2, the V gene TRBV9; 10 nucleotides line up with TRBD1. The ends lost 4 bases at V and 8 bases at J; junction bases unmatched: 11. This CDR3 contains 16 residues. Germline CDR1 SGDLS, CDR2 YYNGEE.

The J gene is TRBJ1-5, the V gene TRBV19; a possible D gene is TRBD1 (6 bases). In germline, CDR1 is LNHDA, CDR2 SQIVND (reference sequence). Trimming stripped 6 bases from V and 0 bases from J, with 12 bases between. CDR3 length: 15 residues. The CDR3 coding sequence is TGTGCCAGTAGGGGGGCCGGGAGTAGCAATCAGCCCCAGCATTTT. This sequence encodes CASRGAGSSNQPQHF.

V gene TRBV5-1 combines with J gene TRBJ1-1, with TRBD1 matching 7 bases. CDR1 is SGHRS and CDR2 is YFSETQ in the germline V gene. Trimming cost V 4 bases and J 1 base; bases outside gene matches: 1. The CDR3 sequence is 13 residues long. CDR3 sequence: CASSRTGNTEAFF. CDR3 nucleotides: TGCGCCAGCAGCCGGACAGGGAACACTGAAGCTTTCTTT.

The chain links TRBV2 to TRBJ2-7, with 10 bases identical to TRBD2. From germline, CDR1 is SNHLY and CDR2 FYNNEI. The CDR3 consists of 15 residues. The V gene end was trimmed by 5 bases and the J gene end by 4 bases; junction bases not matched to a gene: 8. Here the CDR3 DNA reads TGTGCCAGCAGTTTACCAGCGGGAGGGCGGTACGAGCAGTACTTC. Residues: CASSLPAGGRYEQYF.

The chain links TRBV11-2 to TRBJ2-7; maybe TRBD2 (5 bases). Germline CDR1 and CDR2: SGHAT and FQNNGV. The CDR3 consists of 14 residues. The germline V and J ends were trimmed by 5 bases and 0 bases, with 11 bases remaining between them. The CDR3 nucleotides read TGTGCCAGCAGCCGCCTGCGGGTCTCCTACGAGCAGTACTTC. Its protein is CASSRLRVSYEQYF.